Described below is a single T cell receptor (beta chain) sequence and its context. In germline, CDR1 is LNHDA, CDR2 SQIVND (reference sequence). The CDR3 spans 11 residues. Trimming stripped 7 bases from V and 1 base from J, with 4 bases between. The sample originates from a study of blood T cell repertoires in COVID-19. The protocol was immunoSEQ multiplex PCR, while the TCRdb copy is restricted to in-frame clones and leaves out a portion. Here the sample spans 200,000 to 300,000 clones, 75% to 90% being singletons. The source is a woman younger than 45 who had recovered from COVID-19. The genes are TRBV19 and TRBJ1-1; D ambiguous. Sequenced material: peripheral blood. CDR3 bases: TGTGCCAGTACGAGGAACACTGAAGCTTTCTTT. As protein: CASTRNTEAFF.